Below, one T cell receptor beta chain is given with its context. Antigen specificity is unknown. The sample belongs to a study of T cell clonotyping in hematopoietic cell transplantation. General study points: Graft donor and pretransplant recipient Inverse Simpson Index values predicted broader posttransplant TCR diversity. Recipient TCR diversity dropped after transplant; expanded clonotypes rose from day 30 to 180. CD4 and CD8 repertoire contributions could not be separated without sorting. At the given depth, recipient repertoires were over 95% de novo clonotypes.

The CDR3 is 14 residues long. Germline CDR1 reads MNHNS; CDR2 reads SASEGT. V gave up 6 bases and J gave up 6 bases; unmatched junction bases: 6. Repertoires were generated with immunoSEQ multiplex PCR, while TCRdb's copy carries only in-frame clones and drops some. There are 15,000 to 20,000 clones in the sample; around 70% occur only once, and roughly a tenth lies in the top ten. This receptor was taken from a woman aged 55-75 years in good health. Some clones in this sample may be carry-over from other donors' samples. Sequenced input: peripheral blood mononuclear cells. The rearrangement uses TRBV6-1 and TRBJ1-4; 8 bases map to TRBD1. This CDR3 reads CASRLRGRDEKLFF. The CDR3 bases are TGTGCCAGCAGACTCAGGGGGCGGGATGAAAAACTGTTTTTT.